The 17 T cell receptor beta chains in this list originate from one sample, sequenced in a study of T-cell reconstitution after alpha-beta-depleted transplantation in children. Unique molecular identifiers tagged the TCRbeta library. Each CDR3 protein is one row after TCRdb ran MiXCR on the PCR reads. Of about 270,000 distinct CDR3 sequences in the sample, 9.5% to 10% were seen once. This sample comprised PBMCs from the stem cell graft donor, obtained from the stem cell graft. These receptors came from a human donor who donated a stem cell graft to a child with SCID.

This clonotype was detected a few times. V is TRBV27 and J is TRBJ2-7; 7 nucleotides match TRBD1. Germline loops: CDR1 MNHEY, CDR2 SMNVEV (reference sequence). V lost 5 bases and J lost 6; bases outside the gene matches: 10. The CDR3 totals 14 residues. Written as DNA, the CDR3 is TGTGCCAGCAGTCCGCGTGGGACAGTCAGCGAGCAGTACTTC. Amino acids: CASSPRGTVSEQYF.

This clonotype was picked up a small number of times. The conserved closing phenylalanine or tryptophan is absent in this CDR3, likely reflecting a read error. This rearrangement joins TRBV11-1 to TRBJ2-2; 10 nucleotides line up with TRBD1. In germline, CDR1 is SGHAT, CDR2 FQDESV (reference sequence). The CDR3 is made up of 18 amino acids. Trimming at V came to 7 bases and at J to 0 bases, leaving 11 bases not matched to a gene. CDR3 sequence reads: CASTPRGQGQTNTGELFS. The DNA for the CDR3 is TGTGCCAGCACCCCGCGGGGACAGGGGCAAACGAACACCGGGGAGCTGTTTTCA.

This clonotype was recorded at least ten times. V and J are TRBV4-1 and TRBJ2-2, with 8 positions matching TRBD2. Germline-derived CDR1 and CDR2 are MGHRA and YSYEKL. The length of the CDR3 is 17 residues. Unmatched junction bases numbered 8, after V lost 4 bases and J lost 1 base. The CDR3 sequence: CASSLPRGGQNTGELFF. The CDR3 coding sequence is TGCGCCAGCAGCCTACCTCGGGGGGGCCAGAACACCGGGGAGCTGTTTTTT.

This rearrangement joins TRBV10-3 to TRBJ2-1; tentative D call: TRBD2 (6 bases). Germline V gives CDR1 ENHRY, CDR2 SYGVKD. This CDR3 comprises 15 residues. V was cut by 2 bases and J by 4 bases, with 12 bases left in between. CDR3 DNA: TGTGCCATCAGTGAGCCATGGGGGGTTTACAATGAGCAGTTCTTC. Amino acid sequence: CAISEPWGVYNEQFF.

In this sample, this clonotype turned up many times. This chain connects TRBV5-6 to TRBJ2-2; D remains ambiguous. This CDR3 region has 14 residues. Germline V lookup: CDR1 SGHDT, CDR2 YYEEEE. Trimming shortened V by 1 base and J by 9 bases, and 13 bases separated the two germline ends. The CDR3 sequence: CASSLPTGARELFF. The CDR3 nucleotides are TGTGCCAGCAGCTTGCCGACCGGAGCCCGGGAGCTGTTTTTT.

Here the CDR3 reads CASGLGGTRAQETQYF. The CDR3, as DNA: TGTGCTAGTGGTTTGGGGGGAACTAGGGCTCAAGAGACCCAGTACTTC. This chain connects TRBV12-5 to TRBJ2-5, with D perhaps matching TRBD2 (5 bases). Trimming cost V 1 base and J 2 bases, with 14 bases left between them. CDR1 and CDR2 (germline): LGHNT, FRNRAP. This CDR3 is 16 amino acids long.

There are many counts of this clonotype. The chain uses TRBV20-1 and TRBJ2-5; D tentatively reads TRBD1 or TRBD2 (5 bases each). The V gene lost 2 bases and the J gene lost 5 bases, with 12 bases spanning the gap. The length of the CDR3 is 13 residues. Germline CDR1 and CDR2: DFQATT and SNEGSKA (reference sequence). The CDR3 sequence is CSARNTRDETQYF. CDR3 DNA sequence: TGCAGTGCTAGAAACACTAGGGACGAGACCCAGTACTTC.

The chain carries TRBV27 and TRBJ2-1, with D perhaps TRBD1 (5 bases). Germline V gene sequence: CDR1 MNHEY, CDR2 SMNVEV (reference sequence). This CDR3 spans 12 amino acids. CDR3 coding DNA: TGTGTCTACCTACAGGAGCTCAATGAGCAGTTCTTC. This sequence encodes CVYLQELNEQFF.

The CDR3: CSVGSQGSGNTIYF. CDR3 coding DNA: TGCAGCGTTGGCTCCCAGGGCTCTGGAAACACCATATATTTT. This rearrangement joins TRBV29-1 to TRBJ1-3; tentatively, D is TRBD1 (5 bases). There are 14 residues in the CDR3. CDR1 and CDR2 from the germline V gene are SQVTM and ANQGSEA. V lost 4 bases and J 0 bases, leaving 10 bases between the germline ends.

This clonotype has just a few counts. The chain employs TRBV7-6 and TRBJ2-7; the D gene is possibly TRBD2 (6 bases). This CDR3 has 14 amino acids. V lost 5 bases and J lost 3, with 14 bases in between. Germline lookup yields CDR1 SGHVS and CDR2 FNYEAQ. The CDR3 here is CASSATRLNYEQYF. The CDR3 DNA sequence: TGTGCCAGCAGCGCGACTAGACTAAACTACGAGCAGTACTTC.

There are a few counts of this clonotype. This sequence joins TRBV24-1 and TRBJ1-5; weak D call: TRBD1 (6 bases). Germline assignment: CDR1 KGHDR and CDR2 SFDVKD. The length of the CDR3 is 12 residues. V lost 3 bases, J lost 7 bases, and 6 bases lay in between. CDR3 residues: CATSDGGQPQHF. Here the CDR3 DNA reads TGTGCCACCAGTGATGGGGGCCAGCCCCAGCATTTT.

This clonotype has a handful of counts. The chain couples TRBV20-1 to TRBJ2-2, with D possibly being TRBD2 (7 bases). V was shortened by 3 bases and J by 3 bases, with 11 bases between the two germline ends. The length of the CDR3 is 14 residues. The germline CDR1 and CDR2 sequences are DFQATT and SNEGSKA (reference sequence). CDR3 residues: CSARRGPYTGELFF. The DNA of the CDR3 is TGCAGTGCTAGGCGGGGGCCTTACACCGGGGAGCTGTTTTTT.

The chain employs TRBV12-3 or TRBV12-4 and TRBJ2-7, with unresolved D. The CDR3 totals 14 residues. The V and J ends lost 4 bases and 6 bases respectively, with 16 bases between them. The CDR3 DNA sequence: TGTGCCAGCAGTTGGGTCCCGGACGGCGCCGAGCAGTACTTC. Its protein product is CASSWVPDGAEQYF.

The table lists this clonotype with a few counts. The chain recombines TRBV4-2 with TRBJ2-7; TRBD2 matches at 13 bases. J gave up 4 bases and V 0 bases, and 6 bases lay outside the gene matches. The CDR3 is made up of 17 amino acids. Germline-derived CDR1 and CDR2 are LGHNA and YNFKEQ. The DNA of the CDR3 is TGTGCCAGCAGCCAAGACCGGACTAGCGGGGGAGAGTACGAGCAGTACTTC. Its protein is CASSQDRTSGGEYEQYF.

This clonotype was detected ten times or more. The J gene is TRBJ1-1, the V gene TRBV7-9; D gene unclear. CDR1 and CDR2 from the germline V gene are SEHNR and FQNEAQ (reference sequence). Trimming removed 2 bases from V and 5 bases from J, with 3 bases in between. This CDR3 is built from 11 residues. The chain's CDR3 is CASSLKTEAFF. The CDR3 DNA sequence: TGTGCCAGCAGCTTAAAAACTGAAGCTTTCTTT.

In this sample, this clonotype turned up a few times. The J gene is TRBJ2-1, the V gene TRBV7-9, with TRBD2 matching 10 bases. The V segment lost 6 bases and the J segment 4 bases; nucleotides outside the gene matches: 6. From germline, CDR1 is SEHNR and CDR2 FQNEAQ (reference sequence). The CDR3 is 15 residues long. The CDR3 nucleotides are TGTGCCAGCAGTTCTAGCGGGAGCCCGTACAATGAGCAGTTCTTC. This gives the protein CASSSSGSPYNEQFF. Supplemented by reference TRBV7-9 and TRBJ2-1, the full variable domain reads DTGVSQNPRHKITKRGQNVTFRCDPISEHNRLYWYRQTLGQGPEFLTYFQNEAQLEKSRLLSDRFSAERPKGSFSTLEIQRTEQGDSAMYLCASSSSGSPYNEQFFGPGTRLTVL.

The V and J genes are TRBV10-1 and TRBJ2-2, with 7 bases lining up with TRBD1. Per the germline V gene, CDR1 is WNHNN and CDR2 is SYGVQD (reference sequence). The CDR3 consists of 15 residues. With 3 bases clipped from V and 1 base from J, the junction kept 2 bases outside the gene matches. The CDR3 DNA follows: TGCGCCAGCAGTGAACGGACAGGGAACACCGGGGAGCTGTTTTTT. It is translated as CASSERTGNTGELFF.